One sample yielded the 21 T cell receptor beta chains listed below, sequenced in a study of blood T cell repertoires in COVID-19. The method was immunoSEQ multiplex PCR; TCRdb's version includes in-frame clones alone and lacks a portion of them. This table holds 300,000 to 400,000 clones, 86% found once. The sequencing input was peripheral blood. Source of these receptors: an older woman with COVID-19, enrolled during active disease.

In its sample, this clone was seen once. The chain uses TRBV27 and TRBJ2-2, with D tentatively TRBD1 (5 bases). Trimming removed 6 bases from V and 1 base from J, with 9 bases in between. Germline loops: CDR1 MNHEY, CDR2 SMNVEV (reference sequence). This CDR3 is 14 amino acids long. The CDR3 DNA reads TGTGCCAGCAGGTGGGGCGGGAACACCGGGGAGCTGTTTTTT. It is translated as CASRWGGNTGELFF.

The chain employs TRBV10-3 and TRBJ2-7; TRBD2 matches at 10 bases. CDR1 is ENHRY and CDR2 is SYGVKD in the germline V gene. The CDR3 has 15 amino acids. V was clipped by 0 bases and J by 2 bases; unmatched bases: 1. CDR3: CAISESGLAAYEQYF. CDR3 bases: TGTGCCATCAGTGAGTCTGGACTAGCGGCCTACGAGCAGTACTTC.

The gene calls are TRBV30 and TRBJ1-2; unclear D gene. The V and J ends lost 4 bases and 4 bases respectively, with 7 bases between them. The CDR3 totals 11 residues. Looked up from germline, CDR1 is GTSNPN and CDR2 is SVGIG (reference sequence). The CDR3 region has the DNA TGTGCCTGGAAGGAGTCCTATGGCTACACCTTC. This codes for CAWKESYGYTF.

The V and J genes are TRBV11-2 and TRBJ1-2; 10 positions agree with TRBD1. Germline lookup yields CDR1 SGHAT and CDR2 FQNNGV. V gave up 5 bases and J gave up 1 base; unmatched junction bases: 7. The CDR3 contains 16 residues. The CDR3 region is CASSPTGGDLNYGYTF. The CDR3 DNA sequence: TGTGCCAGCAGCCCGACAGGGGGCGACCTTAACTATGGCTACACCTTC.

This clone came up a few times. This chain joins TRBV24-1 and TRBJ2-7; perhaps TRBD2 as D (5 bases). CDR1 is KGHDR and CDR2 is SFDVKD in the germline V gene. Trimming shortened V by 4 bases and J by 1 base, and 7 bases separated the two germline ends. The CDR3 totals 13 residues. The CDR3 loop reads CATSDGVSYEQYF. DNA of the CDR3: TGTGCCACCAGTGACGGGGTATCCTACGAGCAGTACTTC.

Regarding this clone: Other DNA sequences in the same sample also yield this CDR3. The V gene is TRBV7-3, the J gene TRBJ2-1; D possibly corresponds to TRBD2 (6 bases). The CDR3 sequence is 16 residues long. Trimming removed 3 bases from V and 0 bases from J, with 12 bases in between. Germline V gene data show CDR1 as SGHTA and CDR2 as FQGTGA. Here the CDR3 reads CASSLTGGSSYNEQFF. The CDR3 nucleotides are TGTGCCAGCAGCTTGACCGGGGGTAGCTCCTACAATGAGCAGTTCTTC.

V gene TRBV9 combines with J gene TRBJ1-3; 7 bases are a match to TRBD1. CDR1 and CDR2 (germline): SGDLS, YYNGEE. Trimming removed 2 bases from V and 0 bases from J; junction bases left unmatched: 11. The CDR3 is 18 amino acids. CDR3 loop: CASSVWMAGGSSGNTIYF. As DNA, the CDR3 is TGTGCCAGCAGCGTTTGGATGGCAGGGGGAAGCTCTGGAAACACCATATATTTT.

The V and J genes are TRBV6-6 and TRBJ1-2; 9 bases agree with TRBD1. Germline trimming cut 2 bases from V and 6 bases from J; bases unmatched to any gene: 7. The CDR3 sequence is 15 residues long. Germline lookup yields CDR1 MNHNY and CDR2 SVGAGI (reference sequence). CDR3 sequence reads: CASSYRTGDVDGYTF. Here the CDR3 DNA reads TGTGCCAGCAGTTACAGGACAGGGGATGTGGATGGCTACACCTTC.

The chain has TRBV29-1 and TRBJ2-5, with no clear D. CDR3 size: 12 residues. V was trimmed by 3 bases and J by 2 bases, leaving 7 bases between them. The germline gives CDR1 SQVTM, CDR2 ANQGSEA. In DNA form, the CDR3 reads TGCAGCGTTGAGGTACAGCAAGAGACCCAGTACTTC. Its translation is CSVEVQQETQYF.

The genes are TRBV7-3 and TRBJ1-2; D remains unclear. The CDR3 extends over 15 amino acids. Germline V gene sequence: CDR1 SGHTA, CDR2 FQGTGA. Trimming left V 5 bases short and J 7 bases short, with 20 bases between. This CDR3 reads CASSLTGGATGGYTF. CDR3 nucleotide sequence: TGTGCCAGCAGCCTCACCGGAGGAGCCACTGGTGGCTACACCTTC.

CDR3 protein: CASSDRGLNSPLHF. In DNA, the CDR3 is TGTGCCAGCAGTGACAGGGGGCTGAATTCACCCCTCCACTTT. This sequence joins TRBV25-1 and TRBJ1-6, with TRBD1 identical over 8 bases. Germline V gene sequence: CDR1 MGHDK, CDR2 SYGVNS. This CDR3 region has 14 residues. J was trimmed by 7 bases and V by 3 bases; bases with no gene match: 2.

The V call is TRBV5-1, the J call TRBJ2-5, with TRBD2 identical over 8 bases. The CDR3 totals 14 residues. Trimming took 4 bases from V and 5 from J; bases not matched to a gene: 7. Germline-derived CDR1 and CDR2 are SGHRS and YFSETQ. CDR3 DNA: TGCGCCAGCAGCGCCGGGGGGGCCGCGGAGACCCAGTACTTC. Translating it yields CASSAGGAAETQYF.

The chain uses TRBV7-9 and TRBJ1-5; D gene ambiguous. The V end lost 5 bases, the J end lost 2 bases, and 19 bases lay between the germline ends. CDR1 and CDR2 (germline): SEHNR, FQNEAQ (reference sequence). The CDR3 has 17 residues. CDR3 region: CASSEEGEVGGNQPQHF. The CDR3 nucleotides are TGTGCCAGCAGCGAGGAGGGTGAGGTTGGGGGCAATCAGCCCCAGCATTTT.

The chain employs TRBV19 and TRBJ2-1; 9 bases agree with TRBD2. Germline CDR1 LNHDA, CDR2 SQIVND (reference sequence). Trimming removed 5 bases from V and 1 base from J; junction bases left unmatched: 3. This CDR3 comprises 15 residues. CDR3 residues: CASSQRGASYNEQFF. In DNA, the CDR3 is TGTGCCAGTAGTCAGCGGGGGGCTTCCTACAATGAGCAGTTCTTC.

The chain carries TRBV7-2 and TRBJ2-4; the D gene is possibly TRBD2 (6 bases). The V gene lost 7 bases and the J gene lost 6 bases, with 7 bases spanning the gap. Germline lookup yields CDR1 SGHTA and CDR2 FQGNSA. The CDR3 sequence is 11 residues long. The CDR3 DNA sequence: TGTGCCAGCACGCGGGGAAACATTCAGTACTTC. This encodes CASTRGNIQYF.

The gene calls are TRBV4-3 and TRBJ2-3; D gene unclear. CDR3 size: 14 residues. V was trimmed by 1 base and J by 6 bases, leaving 11 bases between them. CDR1 is LGHNA, CDR2 YSLEER, per germline. CDR3 sequence: CASSQGLPGDTQYF. In DNA form, the CDR3 reads TGCGCCAGCAGCCAAGGTCTCCCCGGGGATACGCAGTATTTT.

The chain joins TRBV5-4 to TRBJ2-1, with 13 bases that match TRBD2. From germline, CDR1 is SGHNT and CDR2 YYREEE (reference sequence). CDR3 length: 17 residues. V trimming: 3 bases; J trimming: 7 bases; junction bases outside the gene matches: 10. The CDR3: CASSSGLAGSGGNEQFF. CDR3 nucleotides: TGTGCCAGCAGCTCGGGACTAGCGGGGAGCGGGGGTAATGAGCAGTTCTTC.

The rearrangement links TRBV4-2 to TRBJ1-1, with a tentative D call TRBD1 (5 bases). CDR1 LGHNA and CDR2 YNFKEQ come from the germline V gene. This CDR3 comprises 17 residues. V lost 0 bases to trimming and J lost 3 bases, with 17 bases between them. The CDR3 loop is CASSQDGGRAGDTEAFF. The CDR3 DNA reads TGTGCCAGCAGCCAAGACGGGGGGAGGGCCGGAGACACTGAAGCTTTCTTT.

This clone was detected only once. The chain couples TRBV6-5 to TRBJ1-2; 11 bases are a match to TRBD1. This CDR3 contains 15 residues. Trimming took 8 bases from V and 3 from J; bases not matched to a gene: 8. Germline CDR1 is MNHEY and CDR2 is SVGAGI. CDR3 in amino acids: CASADRGLLYYGYTF. In DNA, the CDR3 is TGTGCCAGCGCGGACAGGGGGCTACTATACTATGGCTACACCTTC.

The table lists this clone with a few counts. V usage is TRBV5-1 and J usage is TRBJ1-3; no clear D gene. V shed 2 bases and J shed 2 bases, with 17 bases lying between them. The CDR3 is 17 amino acids. CDR1 SGHRS and CDR2 YFSETQ come from the germline V gene. The CDR3 is CASSFSPSGRTGNTIYF. The DNA of the CDR3 is TGCGCCAGCAGCTTCTCCCCCAGCGGGCGGACTGGAAACACCATATATTTT.

This clone was counted ten times or more. The chain is built from TRBV6-5 and TRBJ1-1; no clear D gene. The CDR3 consists of 14 residues. V lost 7 bases to trimming and J lost 1 base, with 13 bases between them. In germline, CDR1 is MNHEY, CDR2 SVGAGI. CDR3 DNA: TGTGCCAGCAAAATCTTGGGCCCGAACACTGAAGCTTTCTTT. It translates to CASKILGPNTEAFF.